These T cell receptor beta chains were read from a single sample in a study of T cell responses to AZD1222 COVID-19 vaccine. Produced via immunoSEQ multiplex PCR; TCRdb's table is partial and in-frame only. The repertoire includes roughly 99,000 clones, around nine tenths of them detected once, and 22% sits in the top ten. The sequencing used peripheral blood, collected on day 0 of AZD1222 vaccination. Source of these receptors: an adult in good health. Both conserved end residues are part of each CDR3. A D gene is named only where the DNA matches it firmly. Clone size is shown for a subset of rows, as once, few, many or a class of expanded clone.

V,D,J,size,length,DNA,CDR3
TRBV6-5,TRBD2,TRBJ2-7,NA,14,TGTGCCAGCAGCCCCCAGTGGACTAGCGGCGAGCAGTACTTC,CASSPQWTSGEQYF
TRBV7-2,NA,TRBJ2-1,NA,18,TGTGCCAGCAGCTTAGTCCTGGGGGGTTTCGGCTCCTACAATGAGCAGTTCTTC,CASSLVLGGFGSYNEQFF
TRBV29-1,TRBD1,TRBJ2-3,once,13,TGCAGCTCCAGACAGGGTGGGACAGATACGCAGTATTTT,CSSRQGGTDTQYF
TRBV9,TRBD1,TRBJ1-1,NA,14,TGTGCCAGCAGCGCGACGACAGGGGGCACTGAAGCTTTCTTT,CASSATTGGTEAFF
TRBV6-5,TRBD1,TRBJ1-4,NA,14,TGTGCCAGCAGACGACAGGGGGCTCATGAAAAACTGTTTTTT,CASRRQGAHEKLFF
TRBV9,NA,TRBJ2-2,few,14,TGTGCCAGCAGCGTTGCGGGGGCCACCGGGGAGCTGTTTTTT,CASSVAGATGELFF
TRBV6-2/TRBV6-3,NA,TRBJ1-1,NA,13,TGTGCCAGCAGTTACTCGACAGTCTATGAAGCTTTCTTT,CASSYSTVYEAFF
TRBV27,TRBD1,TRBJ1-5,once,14,TGTGCCAGCAGCGACAGGGGCCGCGTCCAGCCCCAGCATTTT,CASSDRGRVQPQHF
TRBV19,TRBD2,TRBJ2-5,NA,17,TGTGCCAGTAGCGAAGGGACTAGCGGGGTTAGAGAAGAGACCCAGTACTTC,CASSEGTSGVREETQYF
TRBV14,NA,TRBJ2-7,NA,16,TGTGCCAGCAGCCAGGTAATCACTTCCTCTGTCTACGAGCAGTACTTC,CASSQVITSSVYEQYF
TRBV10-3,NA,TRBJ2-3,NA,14,TGTGCCATCAGGGACATGTATAGATCAGATACGCAGTATTTT,CAIRDMYRSDTQYF
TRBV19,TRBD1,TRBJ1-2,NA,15,TGTGCCAGTAGTATAGCCGGGACAGGGACCTATGGCTACACCTTC,CASSIAGTGTYGYTF
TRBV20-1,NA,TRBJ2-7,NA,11,TGCAGTGCTAGTCCTTCCTACGAGCAGTACTTC,CSASPSYEQYF
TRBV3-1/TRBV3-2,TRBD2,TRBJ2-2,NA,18,TGTGCCAGCAGCCAGCCCTGGCTAGCGGGGGTCAGACACGGGGAGCTGTTTTTT,CASSQPWLAGVRHGELFF
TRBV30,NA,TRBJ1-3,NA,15,TGTGCCTGGAGCCAAGGGATCTCCTCTGGAAACACCATATATTTT,CAWSQGISSGNTIYF
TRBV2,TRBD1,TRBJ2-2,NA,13,TGTGCCACCCTAGGACAGGGGGAAGGGGAGCTGTTTTTT,CATLGQGEGELFF
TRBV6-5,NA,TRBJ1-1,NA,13,TGTGCCAGCAGTTACCGAGGCCCGGCTGAAGCTTTCTTT,CASSYRGPAEAFF
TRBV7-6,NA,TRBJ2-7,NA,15,TGTGCCAGCAGCTTACAGGGTACGGGCTCCTACGAGCAGTACTTC,CASSLQGTGSYEQYF
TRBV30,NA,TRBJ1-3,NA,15,TGTGCCTGGAGTGTAGCAACCGGATCTGGAAACACCATATATTTT,CAWSVATGSGNTIYF
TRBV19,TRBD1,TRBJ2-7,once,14,TGTGCCAGTAGTATCCGGACAGGGGACTACGAGCAGTACTTC,CASSIRTGDYEQYF
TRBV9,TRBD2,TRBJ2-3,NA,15,TGTGCCAGCAGCGTAGAAGGACTAGTTTCCGATACGCAGTATTTT,CASSVEGLVSDTQYF
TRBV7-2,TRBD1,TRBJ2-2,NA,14,TGTGCCAGCAGCTTATGGCAGGGGGACGGGGAGCTGTTTTTT,CASSLWQGDGELFF
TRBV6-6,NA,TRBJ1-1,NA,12,TGTGCCAGCAGCCCCATGGGGGGTGAGGCTTTCTTT,CASSPMGGEAFF
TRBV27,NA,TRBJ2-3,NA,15,TGTGCCAGCAGTTTAAGACTGGTGCGAACAGATACGCAGTATTTT,CASSLRLVRTDTQYF
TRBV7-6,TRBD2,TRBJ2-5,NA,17,TGTGCCAGCAGCTTACGTCTAGCGGGGGCGAACCAAGAGACCCAGTACTTC,CASSLRLAGANQETQYF
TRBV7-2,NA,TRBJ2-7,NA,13,TGTGCCAGCAGCCGGGGATACTCCTACGAGCAGTACTTC,CASSRGYSYEQYF
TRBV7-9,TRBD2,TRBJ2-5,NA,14,TGTGCCAGCAGTCCAAGCGGGGGGACAGAGACCCAGTACTTC,CASSPSGGTETQYF
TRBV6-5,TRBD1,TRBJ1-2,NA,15,TGTGCCAGCAGGCCACCGGGACAGGGGTATGGGGGCTACACCTTC,CASRPPGQGYGGYTF
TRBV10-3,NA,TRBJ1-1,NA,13,TGTGCCATCAGTGGGGAGGGATACACTGAAGCTTTCTTT,CAISGEGYTEAFF
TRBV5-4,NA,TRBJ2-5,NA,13,TGTGCCAGCAGCTTGAGCCCACAAGAGACCCAGTACTTC,CASSLSPQETQYF
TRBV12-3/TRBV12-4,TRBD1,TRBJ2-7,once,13,TGTGCCAGCAGAAATAGGGACAGCTACGAGCAGTACTTC,CASRNRDSYEQYF
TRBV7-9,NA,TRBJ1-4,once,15,TGTGCCAGCAGCTTAGACGGACCGAAGGGTGAAAAACTGTTTTTT,CASSLDGPKGEKLFF
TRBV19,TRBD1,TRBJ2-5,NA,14,TGTGCCAGTAGTACCTCAGGGGGCCAAGAGACCCAGTACTTC,CASSTSGGQETQYF
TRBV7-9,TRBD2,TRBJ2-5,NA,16,TGTGCCAGCAGCCTAAATGGCGGGGGGGCCCGAGAGACCCAGTACTTC,CASSLNGGGARETQYF
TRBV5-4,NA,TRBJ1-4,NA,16,TGTGCCAGCAGCGCTGGGACCGGGACACTAAATGAAAAACTGTTTTTT,CASSAGTGTLNEKLFF
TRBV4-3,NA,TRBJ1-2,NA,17,TGCGCCAGCAGCCAAGTCATCCCAACAGGAGGGAACTATGGCTACACCTTC,CASSQVIPTGGNYGYTF
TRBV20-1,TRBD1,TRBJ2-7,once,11,TGCAGTGCGTGGACAGGGCGGGAGCAGTACTTC,CSAWTGREQYF
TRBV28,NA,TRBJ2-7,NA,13,TGTGCCAGCCGCGGGGCAATTGATTACGAGCAGTACTTC,CASRGAIDYEQYF
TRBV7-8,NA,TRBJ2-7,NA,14,TGTGCCAGCACCCCTCCGGGGGACCCCTACGAGCAGTACTTC,CASTPPGDPYEQYF
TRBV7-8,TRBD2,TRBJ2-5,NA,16,TGTGCCAGCAGCTCCGGACTAGCGGGGGGCCAAGAGACCCAGTACTTC,CASSSGLAGGQETQYF
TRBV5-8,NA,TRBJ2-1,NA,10,TGTGCCAGCAGTTTGGGGGGCAAGTTCTTC,CASSLGGKFF
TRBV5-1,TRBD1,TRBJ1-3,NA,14,TGCGCCAGCAGCCCGGGACAGTCTGGAAACACCATATATTTT,CASSPGQSGNTIYF
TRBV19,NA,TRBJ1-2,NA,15,TGTGCCAGTAGTCCAAGGGCAGGGCGAGGCTATGGCTACACCTTC,CASSPRAGRGYGYTF
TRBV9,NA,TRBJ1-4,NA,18,TGTGCCAGCAGCGTAGACGCCCTACGACGTGGGGTAAACGAAAAACTGTTTTTT,CASSVDALRRGVNEKLFF
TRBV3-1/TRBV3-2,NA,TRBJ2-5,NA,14,TGTGCCAGCAGCCAAGAGCAAATTCAAGAGACCCAGTACTTC,CASSQEQIQETQYF
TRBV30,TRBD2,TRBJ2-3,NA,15,TGTGCCTCCCAAACGACTAGCGGGGGGGCGTACACGCAGTATTTT,CASQTTSGGAYTQYF
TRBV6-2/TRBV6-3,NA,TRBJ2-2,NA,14,TGTGCCAGCAGTGCAGCGGAGAACACCGGGGAGCTGTTTTTT,CASSAAENTGELFF
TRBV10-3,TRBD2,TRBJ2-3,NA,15,TGTGCCATCAGTGAGTCAATAGCGGGAGGGGATACGCAGTATTTT,CAISESIAGGDTQYF
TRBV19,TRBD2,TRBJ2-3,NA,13,TGTGCCAGCAGCGGGGGGGCCGGGGATACGCAGTATTTT,CASSGGAGDTQYF
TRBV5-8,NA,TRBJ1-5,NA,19,TGTGCCAGCAGCGTAGGATTCACCCGGGTGGGGGGTTACTATCAGCCCCAGCATTTT,CASSVGFTRVGGYYQPQHF
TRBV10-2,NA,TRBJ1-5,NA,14,TGCGCCAGCAGTGAGTCGAATCAGAATCAGCCCCAGCATTTT,CASSESNQNQPQHF